The sequence of this T cell receptor beta chain was determined in a study of T cell repertoires in cytomegalovirus infection. Across the study: Both a matching HLA type and CMV infection were indicated by public TCR beta signatures.

Findings of the study overall: Cumulative frequency (of public TCR beta family members) identified carriers of CMV plus the relevant HLA. Dominant in the ex vivo response were TCR beta clonotypes restricted by HLA-C and specific for CMV.

The CDR3 is made up of 16 amino acids. The V and J ends lost 2 bases and 0 bases respectively, with 11 bases between them. Looked up from germline, CDR1 is SGHTA and CDR2 is FQGTGA. TCRdb itself ran the reads through MiXCR, one entry per CDR3 protein. The data hold 110,000 to 150,000 distinct CDR3 sequences, with 5.5% to 8% observed a single time. This clonotype occurred many times. The antigen is unknown. This chain uses TRBV7-3 with TRBJ2-4; D unresolved. This receptor was identified in a human donor in good health (CMV status not recorded). Some clones in this sample may be carry-over from other donors' samples. What was sequenced was PBMCs. The CDR3 DNA is TGTGCCAGCAGCTTAGACAACAGACTAGCCAAAAACATTCAGTACTTC. Protein product: CASSLDNRLAKNIQYF.